The entry that follows covers one T cell receptor beta chain sequence. Its antigen is unknown. No base quality information exists; no much larger clone differs at one position. This specimen's time point label, interpreted: baseline before first vaccination. Vaccinee samples came from UK trials COV001 and COV002, including a single-blind randomized controlled phase 2/3 trial of AZD1222 (ChAdOx1 nCoV-19) in healthy adults. Trial participant PBMC samples were collected at day 0 and day 28 after the second dose for TCRbeta chain sequencing. The CDR3 regions of human TCRbeta chains were analyzed by immunosequencing. In the source study's methods: TCRs in the repertoires were matched against a reference library of SARS-CoV-2-specific TCRs that had been generated with the MIRA antigen-specificity platform. Breadth was defined as the fraction of unique TCRs that were SARS-CoV-2-associated. Depth was defined as the fraction of total T cells that were SARS-CoV-2-associated. Using the MIRA data, each spike-specific TCR was mapped to the spike region that the TCR reacts to and placed in a CD4 or CD8 class. Log10-transformed breadth and depth values were compared by one-way ANOVA with Sidak's multiple comparisons tests. TCRdb stores this immuneACCESS table with in-frame sequences only. Part of the clones is absent; in the studies checked, under half of the shortfall reflects unresolved V genes, and no reason is known for the rest. V, J and clone size were drawn from that table, and D and trimming were deduced from the DNA. The sample includes over 100,000 clones, with about nine tenths observed a single time. The ten largest make up 5.2% of the sample.

This entry belongs to a study of T cell responses to AZD1222 COVID-19 vaccine (dated by TCRdb to the early 2020s). About the study as a whole: AZD1222 recipients whose second dose came at about 4 weeks and those whose second dose came at about 12 weeks were combined into one group, since spike-specific TCR depth and breadth did not differ between the two schedules. A total of 230 to 250 trial participants underwent TCR sequencing, of whom about 210 had received two doses of AZD1222 and approximately 25 had received two doses of the MenACWY control vaccine. Trial participants were enrolled by age into subgroups of 18-55, 56-69 and 70-plus years, and around 140, 26 and 57 TCR-sequenced participants, respectively, were included in these subgroups.

Results the study describes overall, beyond this receptor: Most participants were white British and females outnumbered males, and the authors suggested that clonal diversity may have been underestimated. Reportedly, close to half of the unique spike-specific TCRs recognized epitopes lying outside the regions that are mutated in the B.1.351 and B.1.1.7 variants. The 56-69-year group was small, and its depth increase did not reach significance, likely because of low power. No day 14 peak-response samples were available, so repertoires were characterized only after the peak T cell response. Vaccine-associated CD4 TCRs spanned the whole spike protein, with dominant responses in regions 160-218 and 743-854. After two AZD1222 doses, both the breadth and the depth of spike-specific TCRs were significantly higher than at day 0 and than in MenACWY recipients. Conclusions about previously exposed vaccinees were limited because only six or seven AZD1222 recipients were SARS-CoV-2 seropositive at baseline.

The cysteine opens and the phenylalanine closes a CDR3 of 15 amino acids. Only the CDR3 portion is preserved as DNA: 45 bases, with reading frame beginning at the first base. V is trimmed back by 6 bases and J by 6 bases, and the junction contains 7 bases that no gene match accounts for. From the germline V gene, CDR1 is SNHLY and CDR2 is FYNNEI. The specimen was peripheral blood, collected on day 0 of AZD1222 vaccination. The rearrangement combines TRBV2 with TRBJ2-1, with 11 middle bases fitting TRBD2. The receptor's source is an adult in good health. The bases read TGTGCCAGCAGGCCCCTAGCGGGAGGCGTCAATGAGCAGTTCTTC. This translates into CASRPLAGGVNEQFF.